These 3 T cell receptor beta chains were all obtained from the same sample, sequenced in a study of T cell repertoires in cytomegalovirus infection. Antigen specificity for these receptors is unknown. A single record per CDR3 protein comes from TCRdb applying MiXCR to the reads. The table includes 640,000 or so distinct CDR3 sequences, 30% to 35% detected once. Sequenced here: cultured PBMCs, sampled from culture after CMV antigen stimulation. Source of these receptors: a human donor in good health (CMV status not recorded). Some clones in this sample may be carry-over from other donors' samples.

The table lists this clonotype with a few counts. This rearrangement joins TRBV27 to TRBJ2-7; D may match TRBD1 or TRBD2 (5 bases each). The CDR3 runs to 14 residues. Germline CDR1 reads MNHEY; CDR2 reads SMNVEV (reference sequence). V was pared by 2 bases and J by 0 bases, with 8 bases between. The CDR3 DNA sequence: TGTGCCAGCAGTTTAACGGGGACCTCCTACGAGCAGTACTTC. This encodes CASSLTGTSYEQYF.

This clonotype has a count of ten or more. The junction does not match germline at one end; this may be a read error. The rearrangement uses TRBV7-2 and TRBJ2-7, with 9 positions matching TRBD2. Per the germline V gene, CDR1 is SGHTA and CDR2 is FQGNSA. The CDR3 covers 10 residues. The CDR3 nucleotides read TGTGCCAGCACCTCTAGCGGGGCTGCCTTC. Translating it yields CASTSSGAAF.

This clonotype was seen a handful of times. The CDR3 is CASSEGTAGETQYF. The CDR3 nucleotides are TGCGCCAGCAGCGAAGGGACGGCGGGGGAGACCCAGTACTTC. This chain joins TRBV5-1 and TRBJ2-5; D possibly corresponds to TRBD2 (6 bases). Germline V gene sequence: CDR1 SGHRS, CDR2 YFSETQ. V was shortened by 4 bases and J by 5 bases, with 15 bases between the two germline ends. The CDR3 has 14 amino acids.